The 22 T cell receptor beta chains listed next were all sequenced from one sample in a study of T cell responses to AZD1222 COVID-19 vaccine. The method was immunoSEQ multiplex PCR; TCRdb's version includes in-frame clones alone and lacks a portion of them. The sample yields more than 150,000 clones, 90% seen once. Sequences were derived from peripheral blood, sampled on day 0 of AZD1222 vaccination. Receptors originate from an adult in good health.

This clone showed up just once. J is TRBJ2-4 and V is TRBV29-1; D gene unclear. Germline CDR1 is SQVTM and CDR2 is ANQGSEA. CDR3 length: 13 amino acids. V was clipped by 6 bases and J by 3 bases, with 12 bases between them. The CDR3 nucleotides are TGCAGCGTCTTTCAGGCCAACAAAAACATTCAGTACTTC. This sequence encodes CSVFQANKNIQYF.

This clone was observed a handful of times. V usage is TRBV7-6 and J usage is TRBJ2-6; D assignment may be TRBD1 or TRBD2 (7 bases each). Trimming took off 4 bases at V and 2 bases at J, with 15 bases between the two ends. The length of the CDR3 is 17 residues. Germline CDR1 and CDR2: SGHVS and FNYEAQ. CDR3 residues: CASSSRQGGAGANVLTF. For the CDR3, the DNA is TGTGCCAGCAGCTCCCGTCAGGGGGGGGCTGGGGCCAACGTCCTGACTTTC.

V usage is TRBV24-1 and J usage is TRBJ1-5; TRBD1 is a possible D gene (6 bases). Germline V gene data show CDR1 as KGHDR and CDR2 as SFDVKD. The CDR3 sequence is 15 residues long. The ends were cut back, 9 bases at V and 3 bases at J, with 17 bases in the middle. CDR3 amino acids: CATEAGQGHNQPQHF. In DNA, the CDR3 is TGTGCCACCGAGGCTGGGCAGGGACACAATCAGCCCCAGCATTTT.

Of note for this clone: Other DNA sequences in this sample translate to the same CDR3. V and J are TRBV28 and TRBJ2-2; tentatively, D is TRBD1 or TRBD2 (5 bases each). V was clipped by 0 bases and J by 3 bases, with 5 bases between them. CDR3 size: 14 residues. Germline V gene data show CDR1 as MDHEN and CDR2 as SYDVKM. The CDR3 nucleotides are TGTGCCAGCAGTTTATGGGGGGACACCGGGGAGCTGTTTTTT. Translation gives CASSLWGDTGELFF.

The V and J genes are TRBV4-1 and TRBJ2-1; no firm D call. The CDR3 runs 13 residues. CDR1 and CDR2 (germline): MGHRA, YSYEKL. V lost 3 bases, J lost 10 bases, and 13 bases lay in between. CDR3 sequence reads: CASSQAQVYEQFF. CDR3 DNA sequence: TGCGCCAGCAGCCAGGCCCAAGTTTACGAGCAGTTCTTC.

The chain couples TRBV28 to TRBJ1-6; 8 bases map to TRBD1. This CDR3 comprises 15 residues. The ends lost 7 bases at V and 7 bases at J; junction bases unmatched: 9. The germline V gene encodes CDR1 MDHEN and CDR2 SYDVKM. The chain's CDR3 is CASKVQGALNSPLHF. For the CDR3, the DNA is TGTGCCAGCAAGGTTCAGGGGGCTTTAAATTCACCCCTCCACTTT.

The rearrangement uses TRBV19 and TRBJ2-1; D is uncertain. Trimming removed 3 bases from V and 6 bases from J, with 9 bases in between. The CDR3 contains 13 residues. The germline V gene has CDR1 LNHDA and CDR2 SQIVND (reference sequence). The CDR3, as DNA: TGTGCCAGTAGTATTTTGAATCTCAATGAGCAGTTCTTC. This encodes CASSILNLNEQFF.

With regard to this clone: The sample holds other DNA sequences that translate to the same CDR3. CDR3 amino acids: CSVGTGSYGYTF. The CDR3 nucleotides read TGCAGCGTGGGGACAGGGAGCTATGGCTACACCTTC. This chain joins TRBV29-1 and TRBJ1-2, with 9 bases that match TRBD1. V lost 6 bases to trimming and J lost 4 bases; unmatched junction nucleotides: 3. This CDR3 comprises 12 residues. The germline CDR1 and CDR2 sequences are SQVTM and ANQGSEA.

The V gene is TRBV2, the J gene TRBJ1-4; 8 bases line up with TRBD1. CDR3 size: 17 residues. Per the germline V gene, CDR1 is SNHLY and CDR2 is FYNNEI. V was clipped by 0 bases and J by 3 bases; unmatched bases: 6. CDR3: CASSEAGQGAANEKLFF. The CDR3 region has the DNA TGTGCCAGCAGTGAAGCTGGACAGGGTGCCGCTAATGAAAAACTGTTTTTT.

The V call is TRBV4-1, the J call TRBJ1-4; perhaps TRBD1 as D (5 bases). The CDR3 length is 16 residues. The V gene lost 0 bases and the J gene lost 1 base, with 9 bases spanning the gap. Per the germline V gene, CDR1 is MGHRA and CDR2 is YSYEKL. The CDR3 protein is CASSQDRGITNEKLFF. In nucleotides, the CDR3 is TGCGCCAGCAGCCAAGATCGGGGCATAACTAATGAAAAACTGTTTTTT.

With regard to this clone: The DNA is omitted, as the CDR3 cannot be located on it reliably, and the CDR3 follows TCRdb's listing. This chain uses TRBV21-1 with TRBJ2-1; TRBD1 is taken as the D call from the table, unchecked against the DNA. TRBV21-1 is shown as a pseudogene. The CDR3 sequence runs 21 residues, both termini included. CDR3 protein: CASIPPDWGTGAEIGYNEQFF.

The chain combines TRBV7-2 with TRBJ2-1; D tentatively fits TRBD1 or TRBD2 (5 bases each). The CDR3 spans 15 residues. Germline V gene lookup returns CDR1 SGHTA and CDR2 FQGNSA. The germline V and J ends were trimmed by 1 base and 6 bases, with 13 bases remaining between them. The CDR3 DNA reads TGTGCCAGCAGCTTAGTAGGGGAGATTTTCAATGAGCAGTTCTTC. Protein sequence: CASSLVGEIFNEQFF.

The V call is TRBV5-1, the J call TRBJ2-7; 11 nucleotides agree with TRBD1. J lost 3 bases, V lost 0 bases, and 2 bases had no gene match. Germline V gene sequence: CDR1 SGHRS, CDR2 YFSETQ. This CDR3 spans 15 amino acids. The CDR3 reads CASSLDGTGGYEQYF. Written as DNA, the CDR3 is TGCGCCAGCAGCTTGGACGGGACAGGGGGCTACGAGCAGTACTTC. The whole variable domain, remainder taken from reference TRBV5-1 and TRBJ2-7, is KAGVTQTPRYLIKTRGQQVTLSCSPISGHRSVSWYQQTPGQGLQFLFEYFSETQRNKGNFPGRFSGRQFSNSRSEMNVSTLELGDSALYLCASSLDGTGGYEQYFGPGTRLTVT.

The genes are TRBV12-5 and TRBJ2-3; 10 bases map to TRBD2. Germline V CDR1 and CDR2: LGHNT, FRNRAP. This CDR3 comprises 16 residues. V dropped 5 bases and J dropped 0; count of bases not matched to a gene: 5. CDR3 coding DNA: TGTGCTAGTGGTACGGGACTAGCGACTAGCACAGATACGCAGTATTTT. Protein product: CASGTGLATSTDTQYF.

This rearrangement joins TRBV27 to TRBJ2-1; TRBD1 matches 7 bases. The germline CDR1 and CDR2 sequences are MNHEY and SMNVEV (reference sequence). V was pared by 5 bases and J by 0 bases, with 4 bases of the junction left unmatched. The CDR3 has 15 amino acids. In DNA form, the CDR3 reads TGTGCCAGCAGTCCGACAGGGAACTCCTACAATGAGCAGTTCTTC. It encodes CASSPTGNSYNEQFF.

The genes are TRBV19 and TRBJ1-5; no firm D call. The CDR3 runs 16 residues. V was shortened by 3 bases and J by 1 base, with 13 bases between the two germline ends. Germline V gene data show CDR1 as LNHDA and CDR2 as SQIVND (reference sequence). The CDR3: CASSITSTGSNQPQHF. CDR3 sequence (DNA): TGTGCCAGTAGTATCACCTCGACGGGGAGCAATCAGCCCCAGCATTTT.

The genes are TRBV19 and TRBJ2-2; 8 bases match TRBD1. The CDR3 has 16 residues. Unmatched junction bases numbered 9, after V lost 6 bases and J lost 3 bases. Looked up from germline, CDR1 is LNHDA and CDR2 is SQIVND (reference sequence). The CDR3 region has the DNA TGTGCCAGTAGCATGCCGGGACAGGAAGACACCGGGGAGCTGTTTTTT. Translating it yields CASSMPGQEDTGELFF.

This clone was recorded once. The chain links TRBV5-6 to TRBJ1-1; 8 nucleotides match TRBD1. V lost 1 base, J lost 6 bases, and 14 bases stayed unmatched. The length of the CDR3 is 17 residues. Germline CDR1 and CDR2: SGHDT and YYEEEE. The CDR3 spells CASSLWALTGEDPEAFF. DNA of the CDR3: TGTGCCAGCAGCTTGTGGGCATTGACAGGGGAAGATCCTGAAGCTTTCTTT.

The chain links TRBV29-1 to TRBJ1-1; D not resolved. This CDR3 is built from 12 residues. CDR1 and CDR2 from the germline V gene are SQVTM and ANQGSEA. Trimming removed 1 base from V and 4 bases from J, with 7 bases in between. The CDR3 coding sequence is TGCAGCGTTGAAGGCGGGATCACTGAAGCTTTCTTT. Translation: CSVEGGITEAFF. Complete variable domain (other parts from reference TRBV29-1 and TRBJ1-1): SAVISQKPSRDICQRGTSLTIQCQVDSQVTMMFWYRQQPGQSLTLIATANQGSEATYESGFVIDKFPISRPNLTFSTLTVSNMSPEDSSIYLCSVEGGITEAFFGQGTRLTVV.

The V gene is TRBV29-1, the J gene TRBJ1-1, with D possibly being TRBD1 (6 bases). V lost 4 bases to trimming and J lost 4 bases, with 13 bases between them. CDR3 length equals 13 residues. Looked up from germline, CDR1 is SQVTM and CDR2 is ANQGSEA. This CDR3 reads CSVVEGVGTEAFF. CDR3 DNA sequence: TGCAGCGTTGTCGAGGGGGTTGGCACTGAAGCTTTCTTT.

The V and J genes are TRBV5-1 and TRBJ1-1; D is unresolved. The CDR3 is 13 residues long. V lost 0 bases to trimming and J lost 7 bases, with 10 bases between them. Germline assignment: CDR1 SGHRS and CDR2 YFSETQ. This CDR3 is CASSLGGLVEAFF. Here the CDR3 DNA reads TGCGCCAGCAGCTTGGGCGGTCTGGTTGAAGCTTTCTTT.

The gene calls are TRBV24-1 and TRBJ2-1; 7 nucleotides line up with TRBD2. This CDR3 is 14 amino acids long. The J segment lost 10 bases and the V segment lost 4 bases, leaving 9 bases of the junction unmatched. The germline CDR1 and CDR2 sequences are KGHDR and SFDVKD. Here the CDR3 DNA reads TGTGCCACCAGTGACCGGACTAGGGGTCCCGAGCAGTTCTTC. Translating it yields CATSDRTRGPEQFF.